This T cell receptor beta chain was sequenced in a study of a mutant IDH1 vaccine in newly diagnosed glioma. Study in general: Week 35 was assigned to visit V12, and week 47 was assigned to visit V13.

The method was immunoSEQ multiplex PCR; TCRdb's version includes in-frame clones alone and lacks a portion of them. Of 84,000 or so clones listed, about 81% are singletons. Germline CDR1 and CDR2: GTSNPN and SVGIG (reference sequence). V gave up 1 base and J gave up 14 bases; unmatched junction bases: 5. The CDR3 loop spans 13 amino acids. This clone was counted once. The antigen remains unidentified. Time point denoted: week 47, end of study. It was 300 ug of mutant IDH1 20-mer peptide that made up each vaccine dose, given with topical imiquimod. The sequenced sample was PBMCs, obtained from a glioma patient whose treatment included an IDH1 peptide vaccine. The chain recombines TRBV30 with TRBJ2-2, with 12 bases identical to TRBD2. The TCR comes from a man between 40 and 49 years old with glioma. CDR3 nucleotides: TGTGCCTGGAGTGAGGGACTAGCGGGTAAACTGTTTTTT. Translation gives CAWSEGLAGKLFF.